This T cell receptor (beta chain) was retrieved from a study of graft-versus-host responses after intestinal transplantation. On the study more broadly: Multivisceral, liver-intestinal, or isolated intestinal transplants were given to recipients. For about three years after anti-thymocyte globulin induction, all recipients took tacrolimus and steroids. Whole-study findings and limits: Researchers found peak circulating GvH clone levels linked to early post-transplant HvG declines. GvH clones appeared in recipient marrow, some first in ileum or blood.

Clones were sequenced by immunoSEQ multiplex PCR, and TCRdb holds only the in-frame ones, with some missing. The table has about 130,000 clones, nearly 95% seen once. The CDR3 has 16 residues. V lost 3 bases to trimming and J lost 0 bases, with 14 bases between them. CDR1 and CDR2 from the germline V gene are GTSNPN and SVGIG (reference sequence). In regard to this clone: Its cognate antigen is unknown.

The source was unstimulated CD4+ T cells sorted from spleen or lymph node cells, collected before intestinal transplant. This TCR came from a human donor who received an intestinal transplant. The J gene is TRBJ1-4, the V gene TRBV30; perhaps TRBD1 as D (5 bases). The DNA of the CDR3 is TGTGCCTGGAGCGGGTTGTTGGGGGCAACTAATGAAAAACTGTTTTTT. It specifies CAWSGLLGATNEKLFF.